This T cell receptor (beta chain) was identified in a study of immune evolution from preneoplasia to lung adenocarcinoma. Details on this clone: The antigen remains undetermined.

Assay used: immunoSEQ multiplex PCR; TCRdb lists only in-frame clones, some missing. The table lists 27,000 or so clones, about three quarters of them singletons. Study conclusions and caveats: Later-stage lesions appeared to have more T cells, more diversity, less clonality.

The receptor comes from a person in their sixties or seventies with invasive lung adenocarcinoma. Some clones in this sample may be carry-over from other donors' samples. Sequencing input: FFPE invasive lung adenocarcinoma tissue.

Here the CDR3 DNA reads TGTGCCAGCAGTTTATTTCGGGGAACAGATACGCAGTATTTT. Translating it yields CASSLFRGTDTQYF. J is TRBJ2-3 and V is TRBV28, with D perhaps matching TRBD2 (5 bases). Germline V gene data show CDR1 as MDHEN and CDR2 as SYDVKM. The V end was cut by 1 base, the J end by 3 bases, with 8 bases between. This CDR3 has 14 residues.